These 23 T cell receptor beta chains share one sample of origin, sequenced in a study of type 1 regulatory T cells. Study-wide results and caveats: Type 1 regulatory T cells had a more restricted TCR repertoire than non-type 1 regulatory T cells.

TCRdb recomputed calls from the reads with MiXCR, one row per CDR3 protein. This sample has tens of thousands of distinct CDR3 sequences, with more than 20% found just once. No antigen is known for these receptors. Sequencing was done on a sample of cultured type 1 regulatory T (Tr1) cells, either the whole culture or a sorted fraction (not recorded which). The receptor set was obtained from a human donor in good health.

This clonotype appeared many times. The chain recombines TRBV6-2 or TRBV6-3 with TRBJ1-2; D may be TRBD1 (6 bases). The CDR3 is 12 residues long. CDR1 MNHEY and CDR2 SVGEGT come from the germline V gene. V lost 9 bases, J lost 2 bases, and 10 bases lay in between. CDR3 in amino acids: CASGTPNYGYTF. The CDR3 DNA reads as TGTGCCAGTGGGACACCCAACTATGGCTACACCTTC.

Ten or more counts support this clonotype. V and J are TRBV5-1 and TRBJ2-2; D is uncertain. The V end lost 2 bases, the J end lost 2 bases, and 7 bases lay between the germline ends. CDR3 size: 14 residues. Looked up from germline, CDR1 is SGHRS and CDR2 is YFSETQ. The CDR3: CASSFDFNTGELFF. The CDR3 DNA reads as TGCGCCAGCAGCTTCGACTTCAACACCGGGGAGCTGTTTTTT.

The DNA for the CDR3 is TGTGCCAGCAGCCCCCCCCACGCCGGGGAGCTGTTTTTT. It translates to CASSPPHAGELFF. The chain recombines TRBV7-9 with TRBJ2-2; D remains unclear. The CDR3 extends over 13 amino acids. Germline CDR1 reads SEHNR; CDR2 reads FQNEAQ (reference sequence). With 5 bases removed from V and 6 bases from J, the gap between germline ends came to 10 bases. Based on the CDR3 plus reference TRBV7-9 and TRBJ2-2, the full variable domain is DTGVSQNPRHKITKRGQNVTFRCDPISEHNRLYWYRQTLGQGPEFLTYFQNEAQLEKSRLLSDRFSAERPKGSFSTLEIQRTEQGDSAMYLCASSPPHAGELFFGEGSRLTVL.

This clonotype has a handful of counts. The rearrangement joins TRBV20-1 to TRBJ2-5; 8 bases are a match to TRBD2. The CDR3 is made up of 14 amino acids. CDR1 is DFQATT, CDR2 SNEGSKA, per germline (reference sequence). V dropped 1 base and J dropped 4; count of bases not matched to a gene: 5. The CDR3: CSARAGLGLETQYF. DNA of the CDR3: TGCAGTGCTAGAGCGGGACTAGGCCTAGAGACCCAGTACTTC.

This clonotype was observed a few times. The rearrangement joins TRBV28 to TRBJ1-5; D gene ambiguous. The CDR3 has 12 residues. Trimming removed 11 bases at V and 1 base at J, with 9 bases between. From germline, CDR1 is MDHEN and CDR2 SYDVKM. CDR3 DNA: TGTGCCGAAAGAGGGAGCAATCAGCCCCAGCATTTT. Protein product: CAERGSNQPQHF.

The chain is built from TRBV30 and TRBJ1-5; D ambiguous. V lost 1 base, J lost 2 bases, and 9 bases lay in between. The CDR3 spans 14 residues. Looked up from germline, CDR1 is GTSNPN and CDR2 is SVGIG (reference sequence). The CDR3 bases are TGTGCCTGGAGTGAAGGGTCCGGCAATCAGCCCCAGCATTTT. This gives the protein CAWSEGSGNQPQHF.

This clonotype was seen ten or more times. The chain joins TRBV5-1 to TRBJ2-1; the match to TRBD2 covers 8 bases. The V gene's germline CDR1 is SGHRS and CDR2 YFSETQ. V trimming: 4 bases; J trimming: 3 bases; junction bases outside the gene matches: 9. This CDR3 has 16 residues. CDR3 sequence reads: CASSMTGLDIYNEQFF. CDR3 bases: TGCGCCAGCAGCATGACGGGACTAGACATCTACAATGAGCAGTTCTTC.

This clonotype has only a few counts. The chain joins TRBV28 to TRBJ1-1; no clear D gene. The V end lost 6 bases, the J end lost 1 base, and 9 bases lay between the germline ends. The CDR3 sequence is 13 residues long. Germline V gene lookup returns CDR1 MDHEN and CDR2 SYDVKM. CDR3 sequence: CASRRSGNTEAFF. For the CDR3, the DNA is TGTGCCAGCAGGCGAAGCGGGAACACTGAAGCTTTCTTT.

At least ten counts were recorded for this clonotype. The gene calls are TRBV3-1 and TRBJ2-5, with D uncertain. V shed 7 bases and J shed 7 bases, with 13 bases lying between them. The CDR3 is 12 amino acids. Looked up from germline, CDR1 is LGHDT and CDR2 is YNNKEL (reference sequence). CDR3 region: CASTSRSWTQYF. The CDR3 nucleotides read TGTGCCAGCACCTCAAGATCGTGGACCCAGTACTTC.

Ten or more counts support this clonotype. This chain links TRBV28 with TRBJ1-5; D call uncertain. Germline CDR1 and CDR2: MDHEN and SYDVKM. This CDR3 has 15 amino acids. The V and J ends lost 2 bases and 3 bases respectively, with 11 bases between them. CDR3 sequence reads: CASSLRSGINQPQHF. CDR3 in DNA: TGTGCCAGCAGTTTAAGGTCGGGGATCAATCAGCCCCAGCATTTT.

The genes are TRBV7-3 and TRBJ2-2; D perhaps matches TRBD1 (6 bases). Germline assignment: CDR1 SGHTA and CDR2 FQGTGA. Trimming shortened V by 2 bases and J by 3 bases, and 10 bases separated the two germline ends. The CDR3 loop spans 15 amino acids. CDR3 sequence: CASSLARQDTGELFF. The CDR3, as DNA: TGTGCCAGCAGCTTAGCCCGACAGGACACCGGGGAGCTGTTTTTT.

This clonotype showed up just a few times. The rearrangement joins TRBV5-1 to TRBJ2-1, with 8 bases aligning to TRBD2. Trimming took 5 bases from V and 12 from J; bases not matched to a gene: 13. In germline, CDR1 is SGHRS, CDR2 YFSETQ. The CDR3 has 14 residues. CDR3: CASRWGTSDFGQFF. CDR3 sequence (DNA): TGCGCCAGCAGGTGGGGGACTAGTGATTTCGGGCAGTTCTTC.

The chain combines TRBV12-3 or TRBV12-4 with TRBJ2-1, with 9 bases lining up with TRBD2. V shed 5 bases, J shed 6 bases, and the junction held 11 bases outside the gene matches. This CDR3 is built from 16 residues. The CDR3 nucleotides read TGTGCCAGCAGTCGTGCGGGGCTAGCGGGGTTCAATGAGCAGTTCTTC. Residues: CASSRAGLAGFNEQFF.

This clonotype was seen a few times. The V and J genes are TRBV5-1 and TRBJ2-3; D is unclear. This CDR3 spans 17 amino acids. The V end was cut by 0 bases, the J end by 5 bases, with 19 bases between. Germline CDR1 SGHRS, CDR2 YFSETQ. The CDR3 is CASSLGVLRSVRDTQYF. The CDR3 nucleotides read TGCGCCAGCAGCTTGGGGGTTTTGAGATCCGTCCGAGATACGCAGTATTTT.

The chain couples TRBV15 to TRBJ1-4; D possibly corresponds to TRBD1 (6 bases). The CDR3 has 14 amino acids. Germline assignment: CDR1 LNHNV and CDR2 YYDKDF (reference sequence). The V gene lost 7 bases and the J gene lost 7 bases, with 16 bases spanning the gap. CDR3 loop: CATKPGGAIEKLFF. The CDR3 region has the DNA TGTGCCACCAAACCCGGGGGGGCAATTGAAAAACTGTTTTTT.

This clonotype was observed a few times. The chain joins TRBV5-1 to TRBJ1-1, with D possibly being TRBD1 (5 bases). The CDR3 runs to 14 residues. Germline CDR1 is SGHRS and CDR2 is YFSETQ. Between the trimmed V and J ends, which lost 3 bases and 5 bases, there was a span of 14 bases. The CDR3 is CASSWGEGRTEAFF. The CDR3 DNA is TGCGCCAGCAGCTGGGGTGAGGGGAGGACTGAAGCTTTCTTT.

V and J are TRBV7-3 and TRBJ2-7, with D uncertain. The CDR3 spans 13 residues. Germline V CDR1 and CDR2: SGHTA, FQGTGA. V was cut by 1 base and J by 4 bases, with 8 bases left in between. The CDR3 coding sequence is TGTGCCAGCAGCTTAATGCCCCAGTACGAGCAGTACTTC. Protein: CASSLMPQYEQYF. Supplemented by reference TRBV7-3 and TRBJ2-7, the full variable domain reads GAGVSQTPSNKVTEKGKYVELRCDPISGHTALYWYRQSLGQGPEFLIYFQGTGAADDSGLPNDRFFAVRPEGSVSTLKIQRTERGDSAVYLCASSLMPQYEQYFGPGTRLTVT.

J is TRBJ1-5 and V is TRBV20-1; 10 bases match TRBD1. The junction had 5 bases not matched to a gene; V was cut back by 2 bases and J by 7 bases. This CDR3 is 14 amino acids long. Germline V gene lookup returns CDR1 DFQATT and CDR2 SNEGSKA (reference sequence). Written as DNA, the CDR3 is TGCAGTGCTAGACTGGGACAGGGGAAGCAGCCCCAGCATTTT. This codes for CSARLGQGKQPQHF.

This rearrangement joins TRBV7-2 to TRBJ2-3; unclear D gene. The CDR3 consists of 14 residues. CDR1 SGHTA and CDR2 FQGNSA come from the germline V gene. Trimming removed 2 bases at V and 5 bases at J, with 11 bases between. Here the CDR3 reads CASSLSGLLDTQYF. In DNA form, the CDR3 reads TGTGCCAGCAGCTTATCCGGGCTGCTAGATACGCAGTATTTT.

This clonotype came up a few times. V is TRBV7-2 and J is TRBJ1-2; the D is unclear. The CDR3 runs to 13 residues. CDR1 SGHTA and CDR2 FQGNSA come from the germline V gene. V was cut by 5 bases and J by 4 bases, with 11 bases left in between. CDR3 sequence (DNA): TGTGCCAGCAGCAGAGCGGGTAGCTATGGCTACACCTTC. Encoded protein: CASSRAGSYGYTF.

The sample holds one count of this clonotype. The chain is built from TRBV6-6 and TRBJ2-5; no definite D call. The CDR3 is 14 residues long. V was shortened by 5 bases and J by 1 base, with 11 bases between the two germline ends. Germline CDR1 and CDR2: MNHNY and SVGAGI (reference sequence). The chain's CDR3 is CASSDLGVQETQYF. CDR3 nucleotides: TGTGCCAGCAGTGACTTGGGTGTCCAAGAGACCCAGTACTTC.

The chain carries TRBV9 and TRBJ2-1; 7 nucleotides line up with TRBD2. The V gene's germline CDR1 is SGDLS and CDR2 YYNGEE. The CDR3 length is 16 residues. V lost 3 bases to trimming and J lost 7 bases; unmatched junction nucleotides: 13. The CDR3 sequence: CASSATAPGGGNEQFF. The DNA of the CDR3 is TGTGCCAGCAGCGCCACCGCCCCGGGAGGTGGTAATGAGCAGTTCTTC.

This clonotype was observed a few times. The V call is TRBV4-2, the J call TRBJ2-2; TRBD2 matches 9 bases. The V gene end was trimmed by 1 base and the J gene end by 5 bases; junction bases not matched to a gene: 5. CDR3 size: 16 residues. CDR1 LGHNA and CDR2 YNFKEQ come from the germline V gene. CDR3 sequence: CASSQVAGAVTGELFF. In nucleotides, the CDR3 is TGTGCCAGCAGCCAAGTAGCGGGAGCGGTGACCGGGGAGCTGTTTTTT.